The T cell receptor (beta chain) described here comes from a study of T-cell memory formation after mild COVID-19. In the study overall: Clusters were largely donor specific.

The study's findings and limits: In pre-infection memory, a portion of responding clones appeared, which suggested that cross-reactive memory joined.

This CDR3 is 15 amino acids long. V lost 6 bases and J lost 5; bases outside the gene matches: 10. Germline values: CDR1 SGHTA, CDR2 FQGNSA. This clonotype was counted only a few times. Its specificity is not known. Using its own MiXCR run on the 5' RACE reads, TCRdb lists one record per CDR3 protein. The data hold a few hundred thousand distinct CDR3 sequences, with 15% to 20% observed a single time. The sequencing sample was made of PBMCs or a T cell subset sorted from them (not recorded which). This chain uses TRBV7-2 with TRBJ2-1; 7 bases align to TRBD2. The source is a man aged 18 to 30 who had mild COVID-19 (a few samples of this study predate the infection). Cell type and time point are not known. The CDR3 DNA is TGTGCCAGCAGTCGGACTAGAAACCCTGACAATGAGCAGTTCTTC. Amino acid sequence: CASSRTRNPDNEQFF.